Shown below are 27 T cell receptor beta chains from a single sample sequenced in a study of T cells in Graves' hyperthyroidism and ophthalmopathy. Template material for amplifying TCR beta CDR3 regions consisted of RNA transcripts. First-round RT-PCR targeting the TCR CDR3 was performed with the HTBI primer set. TCRdb passed the multiplex PCR reads through MiXCR, listing each CDR3 protein once. The table shows around 800,000 distinct CDR3 sequences, with roughly 40% occurring only once. The sequenced sample consisted of blood. These receptors all come from a man between 18 and 35 years old with Graves' hyperthyroidism.

This clonotype turned up a few times. The chain carries TRBV18 and TRBJ1-1; TRBD1 is a possible D gene (5 bases). Germline V gene lookup returns CDR1 KGHSH and CDR2 LQKENI. The CDR3 has 14 residues. The germline V and J ends were trimmed by 3 bases and 5 bases, with 13 bases remaining between them. The CDR3 protein is CASSPQGGGTEAFF. For the CDR3, the DNA is TGTGCCAGCTCACCCCAGGGTGGTGGGACTGAAGCTTTCTTT.

This clonotype has just a few counts. J is TRBJ2-5 and V is TRBV28; possible D gene TRBD1, 5 bases. Germline V gene sequence: CDR1 MDHEN, CDR2 SYDVKM. V lost 2 bases and J lost 7, with 11 bases in between. The CDR3 is 13 amino acids. CDR3 bases: TGTGCCAGCAGTTTAGGTCGAAGGGGGACCCAGTACTTC. This translates into CASSLGRRGTQYF.

This sequence joins TRBV10-3 and TRBJ1-1; no clear D gene. From germline, CDR1 is ENHRY and CDR2 SYGVKD. This CDR3 contains 13 residues. V was trimmed by 10 bases and J by 3 bases, leaving 15 bases between them. The CDR3 loop is CASGSGSYTEAFF. Here the CDR3 DNA reads TGTGCCAGCGGTTCGGGCAGTTACACTGAAGCTTTCTTT.

This chain uses TRBV4-1 with TRBJ2-5; 7 bases are a match to TRBD2. Germline values: CDR1 MGHRA, CDR2 YSYEKL. V lost 4 bases and J lost 2; bases outside the gene matches: 10. This CDR3 region has 16 residues. CDR3 bases: TGCGCCAGCAGCCTTTGGACTAGGGGAGGTCAAGAGACCCAGTACTTC. Residues: CASSLWTRGGQETQYF.

This clonotype was recorded a few times. The chain is built from TRBV12-3 or TRBV12-4 and TRBJ2-5; TRBD2 aligns across 12 bases. CDR3 length equals 18 residues. V was pared by 3 bases and J by 2 bases, with 10 bases of the junction left unmatched. The CDR3 bases are TGTGCCAGCAGTTTGCGGCTAGCGGGAGGGCCTAGTCAAGAGACCCAGTACTTC. Translated, it gives CASSLRLAGGPSQETQYF.

The rearrangement uses TRBV3-1 and TRBJ1-1, with D possibly TRBD1 on 5 matching bases. V lost 3 bases, J lost 0 bases, and 11 bases lay in between. This CDR3 region has 15 residues. Per germline, CDR1 LGHDT and CDR2 YNNKEL (reference sequence). CDR3 coding DNA: TGTGCCAGCAGCCACCGACAGTACCTGAACACTGAAGCTTTCTTT. Amino acid sequence: CASSHRQYLNTEAFF. Filled out from reference TRBV3-1 and TRBJ1-1, the complete variable domain reads DTAVSQTPKYLVTQMGNDKSIKCEQNLGHDTMYWYKQDSKKFLKIMFSYNNKELIINETVPNRFSPKSPDKAHLNLHINSLELGDSAVYFCASSHRQYLNTEAFFGQGTRLTVV.

This clonotype was recorded a few times. CDR3 protein: CASSRDRVDQPQHF. The DNA for the CDR3 is TGCGCCAGCAGCCGAGACAGGGTGGATCAGCCCCAGCATTTT. The chain links TRBV4-1 to TRBJ1-5; 7 bases agree with TRBD1. CDR1 and CDR2 (germline): MGHRA, YSYEKL. The CDR3 spans 14 residues. Losses at the gene ends were 4 bases for V and 5 bases for J; bases not matched to a gene: 5.

Points on this clonotype: One base away lies a much larger clone, so this may be a sequencing read error. J is TRBJ1-1 and V is TRBV19, with D maybe TRBD1 (5 bases). V lost 8 bases, J lost 6 bases, and 13 bases lay in between. The germline V gene encodes CDR1 LNHDA and CDR2 SQIVND (reference sequence). The CDR3 has 12 amino acids. The CDR3 loop is CASRERDAEAFF. The DNA of the CDR3 is TGTGCCAGTCGAGAAAGGGACGCTGAAGCTTTCTTT. The entire variable domain, with the rest obtained from reference TRBV19 and TRBJ1-1, is as follows: DGGITQSPKYLFRKEGQNVTLSCEQNLNHDAMYWYRQDPGQGLRLIYYSQIVNDFQKGDIAEGYSVSREKKESFPLTVTSAQKNPTAFYLCASRERDAEAFFGQGTRLTVV.

The chain has TRBV19 and TRBJ2-5, with TRBD1 identical over 7 bases. The junction had 9 bases not matched to a gene; V was cut back by 5 bases and J by 0 bases. This CDR3 is built from 16 residues. Germline V gene lookup returns CDR1 LNHDA and CDR2 SQIVND (reference sequence). The CDR3 coding sequence is TGTGCCAGTAGTCCAGGGGACAGCCACCACCAAGAGACCCAGTACTTC. It yields the protein CASSPGDSHHQETQYF.

This sequence joins TRBV19 and TRBJ2-7; 7 nucleotides line up with TRBD2. The CDR3 consists of 13 residues. The V segment lost 7 bases and the J segment 3 bases; nucleotides outside the gene matches: 6. Germline loops: CDR1 LNHDA, CDR2 SQIVND (reference sequence). CDR3 loop: CASKRGAIYEQYF. CDR3 nucleotide sequence: TGTGCCAGTAAGCGGGGCGCCATCTACGAGCAGTACTTC.

About this clonotype: A much larger clone lies one base from this, so it may be a read error. The chain recombines TRBV10-3 with TRBJ1-1; maybe TRBD1 (5 bases). The V and J ends lost 10 bases and 0 bases respectively, with 12 bases between them. The CDR3 totals 13 residues. Germline V gene sequence: CDR1 ENHRY, CDR2 SYGVKD. The CDR3 nucleotides are TGTGCCAGCAACAGGAGGGTGAACACTGAAGCTTTCTTT. It encodes CASNRRVNTEAFF.

This clonotype was observed a handful of times. V is TRBV20-1 and J is TRBJ1-1; possibly TRBD1 for D (5 bases). With 3 bases removed from V and 5 bases from J, the gap between germline ends came to 19 bases. In germline, CDR1 is DFQATT, CDR2 SNEGSKA (reference sequence). This CDR3 has 15 residues. DNA of the CDR3: TGCAGTGCTAGTCCTTCAACGGGGGTACGAACTGAAGCTTTCTTT. Its protein product is CSASPSTGVRTEAFF.

This clonotype was recorded many times. The genes are TRBV29-1 and TRBJ1-2; 8 positions agree with TRBD1. Germline lookup yields CDR1 SQVTM and CDR2 ANQGSEA. There are 14 residues in the CDR3. With 4 bases clipped from V and 1 base from J, the junction kept 5 bases outside the gene matches. The CDR3 region has the DNA TGCAGCGTTGCAGGGGGCGCCGATAACTATGGCTACACCTTC. It translates to CSVAGGADNYGYTF.

This clonotype has a count of ten or more. This chain links TRBV10-3 with TRBJ1-1; TRBD1 aligns across 9 bases. This CDR3 contains 16 residues. Germline V lookup: CDR1 ENHRY, CDR2 SYGVKD. The ends lost 4 bases at V and 2 bases at J; junction bases unmatched: 8. CDR3: CAISGGTGIGNTEAFF. CDR3 DNA sequence: TGTGCCATCAGTGGCGGGACAGGGATCGGTAACACTGAAGCTTTCTTT.

The rearrangement uses TRBV20-1 and TRBJ2-7; TRBD1 might be the D (6 bases). Germline V lookup: CDR1 DFQATT, CDR2 SNEGSKA (reference sequence). Trimming took 5 bases from V and 3 from J, leaving 11 bases between them. The CDR3 loop spans 12 amino acids. This chain's CDR3 is CSAPGHYYEQYF. The DNA of the CDR3 is TGCAGTGCTCCGGGACACTACTACGAGCAGTACTTC.

As for this clonotype: It is unclear where the CDR3 begins or ends on the DNA, so no DNA is shown, and the CDR3 is as TCRdb lists it. This sequence joins TRBV29-1 and TRBJ1-1; TRBD1 reflects the table's D call only, with no check against the DNA. Including both end residues, the CDR3 is 14 amino acids long. Germline V gene sequence: CDR1 SQVTM, CDR2 ANQGSEA. The CDR3 loop is CSVAGGTMNTEALF.

This clonotype appeared many times. This chain joins TRBV10-2 and TRBJ2-5; 9 nucleotides line up with TRBD2. The CDR3 is 13 residues long. The junction had 2 bases not matched to a gene; V was cut back by 8 bases and J by 1 base. The V gene's germline CDR1 is WSHSY and CDR2 SAAADI. This CDR3 reads CASASGAQETQYF. CDR3 nucleotide sequence: TGCGCCAGCGCTAGCGGGGCCCAAGAGACCCAGTACTTC.

A remark on this clonotype: This likely comes from a read error, as the CDR3 has no conserved phenylalanine or tryptophan at its end. It is unclear where the CDR3 begins or ends on the DNA, so no DNA is shown, and the CDR3 is as TCRdb lists it. V gene TRBV15 combines with J gene TRBJ1-1. The CDR3 is 8 residues long, ends included. Germline V gene data show CDR1 as LNHNV and CDR2 as YYDKDF (reference sequence). Here the CDR3 reads CATSRYVA.

On this clonotype itself: At one boundary the junction diverges from the germline segment, which might be a read error. The chain carries TRBV10-3 and TRBJ1-5; a possible D gene is TRBD1 (5 bases). The CDR3 extends over 14 amino acids. Germline V gene data show CDR1 as ENHRY and CDR2 as SYGVKD. The chain's CDR3 is CASSPGGSSQPHHF. In nucleotides, the CDR3 is TGTGCCAGCAGCCCTGGGGGGTCCAGTCAGCCCCACCATTTT.

This clonotype was seen only a few times. The chain combines TRBV19 with TRBJ1-1, with D perhaps TRBD1 (6 bases). Germline-derived CDR1 and CDR2 are LNHDA and SQIVND (reference sequence). The CDR3 contains 15 residues. Trimming cost V 4 bases and J 3 bases, with 15 bases left between them. CDR3 in DNA: TGTGCCAGTAGTAGAACAACAGGGAGTGACACTGAAGCTTTCTTT. It yields the protein CASSRTTGSDTEAFF.

To note about this clonotype: The junction does not match germline at one end; this may be a read error. The chain combines TRBV6-1 with TRBJ1-1; 10 nucleotides line up with TRBD1. The CDR3 runs 16 residues. Per germline, CDR1 MNHNS and CDR2 SASEGT. In nucleotides, the CDR3 is TGTGCCAGCGCTAAATGGACAGGGGGGGTGAACGCTGAAGCTTTCTTT. It encodes CASAKWTGGVNAEAFF.

This clonotype was picked up a small number of times. The chain employs TRBV5-5 and TRBJ2-7; D possibly uses TRBD1 or TRBD2 (5 bases each). The CDR3 loop spans 15 amino acids. The germline V gene encodes CDR1 SGHKS and CDR2 YYEKEE (reference sequence). The germline V and J ends were trimmed by 5 bases and 6 bases, with 21 bases remaining between them. This chain's CDR3 is CASSYGTRDYGEQYF. The DNA of the CDR3 is TGTGCCAGCAGTTATGGGACCCGAGACTATGGCGAGCAGTACTTC.

Worth noting for this clonotype: The conserved phenylalanine or tryptophan normally closing the CDR3 is absent here, so this likely arose from a read error. It is unclear where the CDR3 begins or ends on the DNA, so no DNA is shown, and the CDR3 is as TCRdb lists it. V is TRBV2 and J is TRBJ2-7; TRBD1 was called by the table and not checked on the DNA. The CDR3 contains 12 residues when both ends are counted. Germline-derived CDR1 and CDR2 are SNHLY and FYNNEI. The CDR3 sequence: CASSGTDYEQHL.

V is TRBV5-1 and J is TRBJ2-7; 7 nucleotides agree with TRBD2. Germline trimming cut 0 bases from V and 5 bases from J; bases unmatched to any gene: 8. This CDR3 contains 15 residues. Germline CDR1 is SGHRS and CDR2 is YFSETQ. The CDR3 DNA is TGCGCCAGCAGCTTGGTCGTGGGGGGGAGCGACGAGCAGTACTTC. Encoded protein: CASSLVVGGSDEQYF.

In this sample, this clonotype turned up a few times. This chain connects TRBV19 to TRBJ2-7; unclear D gene. CDR1 and CDR2 (germline): LNHDA, SQIVND (reference sequence). This CDR3 has 13 residues. Trimming removed 3 bases from V and 0 bases from J, with 6 bases in between. The CDR3 here is CASSMVSSYEQYF. In DNA, the CDR3 is TGTGCCAGTAGTATGGTTAGCTCCTACGAGCAGTACTTC.

This clonotype appeared many times. The chain has TRBV15 and TRBJ1-5; 8 nucleotides align to TRBD1. The J segment lost 6 bases and the V segment lost 3 bases, leaving 7 bases of the junction unmatched. CDR3 size: 15 residues. Germline V gene lookup returns CDR1 LNHNV and CDR2 YYDKDF (reference sequence). CDR3 coding DNA: TGTGCCACCAGCAGCGAGGACAGGGCCTCTCAGCCCCAGCATTTT. This encodes CATSSEDRASQPQHF.

The V gene is TRBV12-3 or TRBV12-4, the J gene TRBJ2-7; maybe TRBD1 (7 bases). Trimming left V 6 bases short and J 0 bases short, with 12 bases between. This CDR3 has 14 amino acids. The CDR3 DNA sequence: TGTGCCAGCAGCGCGGGACAGTACTCCTACGAGCAGTACTTC. Its protein is CASSAGQYSYEQYF.